A selection of T cell receptor beta chains follows, all from one sample in a study of HIV-infected patients and healthy controls. From the 5' RACE reads, TCRdb called clonotypes with MiXCR, one entry per CDR3 protein. Of 15,000 to 20,000 distinct CDR3 sequences in the sample, over 15% were seen once. Sequencing used CD8+ T cells from blood. The source of these receptors is a human donor in good health. CDR3s include the opening cysteine and the closing phenylalanine or tryptophan. A D gene is named only where the DNA matches it firmly. Only part of the rows carry a size: once, few, many, or a class if the clone is expanded.

clone_size j_call v_call d_call cdr3_nt cdr3_aa
many TRBJ2-6 TRBV7-9 . TGTGCCAGCAGCAACTACCGTGGGGGGAGCTCTGGGGCCAACGTCCTGACTTTC CASSNYRGGSSGANVLTF
many TRBJ2-1 TRBV27 . TGTGCCAGCAGTTTATCCATGACTAGTGTCTACAATGAGCAGTTCTTC CASSLSMTSVYNEQFF
many TRBJ2-7 TRBV29-1 . TGCAGCGTTGTCGAGGTAGGCGAGCAGTACTTC CSVVEVGEQYF
. TRBJ2-3 TRBV18 . TGTGCCAGCTCACCGCCCCGCGGACCCACAGATACGCAGTATTTT CASSPPRGPTDTQYF
many TRBJ2-1 TRBV29-1 . TGCAGCGTTGTGGGAGACTCCTACAATGAGCAGTTCTTC CSVVGDSYNEQFF
few TRBJ1-6 TRBV7-8 . TGTGCCAGCAGCTCGGCTCCGGGATCCTATAATTCACCCCTCCACTTT CASSSAPGSYNSPLHF
many TRBJ2-7 TRBV6-6 TRBD2 TGTGCCACAATGCGCTACGGGGGGGAACCCTACGAGCAGTACTTC CATMRYGGEPYEQYF
many TRBJ1-1 TRBV12-3/TRBV12-4 TRBD1 TGTGCCAGCGGCCTCCCGGGACAGGCTTTGGGCACTGAAGCTTTCTTT CASGLPGQALGTEAFF
. TRBJ2-3 TRBV7-6 TRBD2 TGTGCCAGTGGGGGGGTCCTCACAGATACGCAGTATTTT CASGGVLTDTQYF
. TRBJ2-7 TRBV5-4 . TGTGCCAGCAGCTTGTGGTCCTCCTACGAGCAGTACTTC CASSLWSSYEQYF
. TRBJ2-5 TRBV18 . TGTGCCAGCTCACCCGTAGGAGTGGGCGAGACCCAGTACTTC CASSPVGVGETQYF
many TRBJ1-2 TRBV6-5 TRBD1 TGTGCCAGCAGTAGACAGGGCGAAGGGATCTATGGCTACACCTTC CASSRQGEGIYGYTF
many TRBJ1-2 TRBV28 . TGTGCCAGCAGTTTATCGCCGACAGGCGGCTACACCTTC CASSLSPTGGYTF
. TRBJ2-5 TRBV30 . TGTGCCTGGAGTCGGCAGGGTAGGGACCAAGAGACCCAGTACTTC CAWSRQGRDQETQYF
once TRBJ2-3 TRBV28 . TGTGCCAGCAGTTTTTCGGGACCTGGGGATACGCAGTATTTT CASSFSGPGDTQYF
few TRBJ1-1 TRBV12-3/TRBV12-4 . TGTGCCAGCACCCCTGGGACTGAAGCTTTCTTT CASTPGTEAFF
. TRBJ1-1 TRBV19 TRBD1 TGTGCCAGTAGTATCAGGGGGCGAGGTGAAGCTTTCTTT CASSIRGRGEAFF
many TRBJ2-5 TRBV3-1 . TGTGCCAGCAGCCAAGAACCCCAAGGTGGCCAGTACTTC CASSQEPQGGQYF
. TRBJ2-1 TRBV12-3/TRBV12-4 TRBD1 TGTGCCAGCAGTGGGACAGGGGGAAATGAGCAGTTCTTC CASSGTGGNEQFF
many TRBJ2-2 TRBV7-9 . TGTGCCAGCAGCTTCGGGCCGAACGGAGCCGGGGAGCTGTTTTTT CASSFGPNGAGELFF
few TRBJ2-1 TRBV7-9 . TGTGCCAGCAGCCACCCAAGAGCCCCTGGGAATGAGCAGTTCTTC CASSHPRAPGNEQFF
. TRBJ1-5 TRBV19 TRBD1 TGTGCCAGTAGTACAGGGACAGGGTTTAGCAATCAGCCCCAGCATTTT CASSTGTGFSNQPQHF